The next 18 T cell receptor beta chains were all read from a single sample in a study of cytotoxic CD8 clonotypes in ibrutinib-treated CLL. Measured with immunoSEQ multiplex PCR; TCRdb has only the in-frame clones, and not every one. The profile shows 140,000 or so clones, about 79% of them singletons. The input for sequencing was PBMCs, taken after 12 months of ibrutinib treatment. The receptors were sampled from a human donor with chronic lymphocytic leukemia.

The V gene is TRBV6-5, the J gene TRBJ1-4, with no clear D. Germline V lookup: CDR1 MNHEY, CDR2 SVGAGI. The CDR3 length is 15 residues. V gave up 0 bases and J gave up 7 bases, with 12 bases separating them. This CDR3 reads CASSYSPGRSEKLFF. The CDR3 DNA follows: TGTGCCAGCAGTTACTCCCCCGGGAGGAGTGAAAAACTGTTTTTT.

The chain combines TRBV5-1 with TRBJ2-3, with 7 nucleotides matching TRBD1. The CDR3 is made up of 16 amino acids. Germline lookup yields CDR1 SGHRS and CDR2 YFSETQ. J gave up 3 bases and V 0 bases, and 7 bases lay outside the gene matches. CDR3 residues: CASSLALDRATDTQYF. The CDR3 nucleotides read TGCGCCAGCAGCTTGGCCTTAGACAGGGCTACAGATACGCAGTATTTT.

This chain connects TRBV11-2 to TRBJ2-1; D may correspond to TRBD1 or TRBD2 (5 bases each). Germline V lookup: CDR1 SGHAT, CDR2 FQNNGV. CDR3 length: 14 amino acids. Trimming took 0 bases from V and 4 from J, leaving 7 bases between them. The chain's CDR3 is CASSLDWGYNEQFF. CDR3 nucleotide sequence: TGTGCCAGCAGCTTAGATTGGGGGTACAATGAGCAGTTCTTC.

The gene calls are TRBV7-2 and TRBJ1-4, with D hard to call. Germline assignment: CDR1 SGHTA and CDR2 FQGNSA. V was pared by 5 bases and J by 4 bases, with 8 bases between. This CDR3 has 13 amino acids. The CDR3 loop is CASSPDLNEKLFF. For the CDR3, the DNA is TGTGCCAGCAGCCCGGACCTTAATGAAAAACTGTTTTTT.

The chain joins TRBV28 to TRBJ1-4; D gene uncertain. Germline values: CDR1 MDHEN, CDR2 SYDVKM. Trimming cost V 2 bases and J 4 bases, with 8 bases left between them. This CDR3 is 14 amino acids long. The CDR3 nucleotides are TGTGCCAGCAGTTTACAGAGTTATAATGAAAAACTGTTTTTT. Its protein is CASSLQSYNEKLFF.

The V gene is TRBV5-1, the J gene TRBJ2-7, with TRBD1 matching 10 bases. This CDR3 contains 16 residues. Trimming at V came to 4 bases and at J to 6 bases, leaving 13 bases not matched to a gene. Germline lookup yields CDR1 SGHRS and CDR2 YFSETQ. CDR3 DNA sequence: TGCGCCAGCAGCGATCGACCGGGACAGGGGTTTGGCGAGCAGTACTTC. Protein product: CASSDRPGQGFGEQYF.

The gene calls are TRBV2 and TRBJ2-1, with TRBD1 matching 10 bases. V was pared by 8 bases and J by 7 bases, with 8 bases of the junction left unmatched. The CDR3 covers 14 residues. The germline CDR1 and CDR2 sequences are SNHLY and FYNNEI. CDR3 nucleotides: TGTGCCAGCGGACCGGGACAGGGGTTTAATGAGCAGTTCTTC. This gives the protein CASGPGQGFNEQFF.

This clone occurred a few times. The genes are TRBV19 and TRBJ1-1; a possible D gene is TRBD1 (5 bases). This CDR3 is built from 14 residues. Germline assignment: CDR1 LNHDA and CDR2 SQIVND (reference sequence). V was cut by 10 bases and J by 5 bases, with 20 bases left in between. In nucleotides, the CDR3 is TGTGCCACCAGGGCAGGGTCCGATGATACTGAAGCTTTCTTT. This encodes CATRAGSDDTEAFF.

This clone came up once. The chain couples TRBV2 to TRBJ2-5; TRBD2 is a possible D gene (5 bases). This CDR3 has 12 amino acids. V lost 6 bases to trimming and J lost 4 bases, with 9 bases between them. The germline V gene encodes CDR1 SNHLY and CDR2 FYNNEI. The chain's CDR3 is CASRVSAETQYF. CDR3 coding DNA: TGTGCCAGCAGGGTTAGCGCAGAGACCCAGTACTTC.

This chain joins TRBV6-6 and TRBJ1-1; D ambiguous. V lost 0 bases and J lost 8, with 16 bases in between. This CDR3 is 15 amino acids long. Germline-derived CDR1 and CDR2 are MNHNY and SVGAGI (reference sequence). The CDR3 sequence is CASSYSIGFSGEAFF. CDR3 coding DNA: TGTGCCAGCAGTTACTCTATAGGCTTTTCGGGGGAAGCTTTCTTT.

The chain's CDR3 is CASSEQGTISYEQYF. The CDR3 DNA sequence: TGTGCCAGCAGCGAACAGGGAACGATTTCCTACGAGCAGTACTTC. V gene TRBV5-8 combines with J gene TRBJ2-7; weak D call: TRBD1 (6 bases). The V and J ends lost 4 bases and 1 base respectively, with 15 bases between them. The germline CDR1 and CDR2 sequences are SGHTS and YDEGEE. This CDR3 has 15 amino acids.

The rearrangement joins TRBV9 to TRBJ1-1, with a tentative D call TRBD1 (5 bases). The CDR3 runs to 15 residues. Trimming took 4 bases from V and 3 from J, leaving 16 bases between them. Germline CDR1 is SGDLS and CDR2 is YYNGEE. CDR3 DNA: TGTGCCAGCAGCCCTCGGCTTTGGGGGGACACTGAAGCTTTCTTT. It encodes CASSPRLWGDTEAFF.

This chain connects TRBV4-3 to TRBJ2-1, with D uncertain. The CDR3 is made up of 17 amino acids. Germline CDR1 and CDR2: LGHNA and YSLEER. The ends were cut back, 1 base at V and 4 bases at J, with 17 bases in the middle. This CDR3 is CASSQGSRPGPYNEQFF. CDR3 nucleotides: TGCGCCAGCAGCCAAGGTTCTAGGCCAGGCCCATACAATGAGCAGTTCTTC.

The genes are TRBV29-1 and TRBJ1-4; TRBD1 matches at 7 bases. The germline V gene encodes CDR1 SQVTM and CDR2 ANQGSEA. The J segment lost 8 bases and the V segment lost 7 bases, leaving 7 bases of the junction unmatched. This CDR3 spans 12 amino acids. CDR3 in amino acids: CSGRDSREKLFF. The CDR3 nucleotides are TGCAGCGGCCGGGACAGTAGAGAAAAACTGTTTTTT.

This clone has only a few counts. The chain has TRBV19 and TRBJ2-5; D possibly uses TRBD1 or TRBD2 (5 bases each). CDR3 length equals 13 residues. V was pared by 4 bases and J by 7 bases, with 13 bases between. Germline V gene lookup returns CDR1 LNHDA and CDR2 SQIVND (reference sequence). DNA for the CDR3: TGTGCCAGTAGTAGGGGGTCAGGGACGACCCAGTACTTC. It encodes CASSRGSGTTQYF.

This chain links TRBV7-9 with TRBJ2-7; 9 nucleotides match TRBD2. Trimming cost V 5 bases and J 6 bases; bases outside gene matches: 8. The CDR3 has 14 amino acids. Germline loops: CDR1 SEHNR, CDR2 FQNEAQ (reference sequence). The CDR3 region is CASSPEGLASEQYF. CDR3 sequence (DNA): TGTGCCAGCAGCCCCGAGGGACTAGCAAGCGAGCAGTACTTC.

The chain has TRBV25-1 and TRBJ2-6, with TRBD1 matching over 8 bases. The V and J ends lost 6 bases and 0 bases, in that order; junction bases with no gene match: 4. This CDR3 region has 16 residues. The germline V gene has CDR1 MGHDK and CDR2 SYGVNS. The CDR3 sequence is CASRPGGVSGANVLTF. The CDR3 coding sequence is TGTGCCAGCAGACCAGGGGGCGTCTCTGGGGCCAACGTCCTGACTTTC.

The V gene is TRBV7-6, the J gene TRBJ1-1; D not resolved. The germline V gene encodes CDR1 SGHVS and CDR2 FNYEAQ. Trimming removed 1 base at V and 1 base at J, with 13 bases between. The CDR3 length is 16 residues. The CDR3 sequence is CASSLDLAGANTEAFF. The CDR3, as DNA: TGTGCCAGCAGCTTAGATTTGGCAGGTGCGAACACTGAAGCTTTCTTT.